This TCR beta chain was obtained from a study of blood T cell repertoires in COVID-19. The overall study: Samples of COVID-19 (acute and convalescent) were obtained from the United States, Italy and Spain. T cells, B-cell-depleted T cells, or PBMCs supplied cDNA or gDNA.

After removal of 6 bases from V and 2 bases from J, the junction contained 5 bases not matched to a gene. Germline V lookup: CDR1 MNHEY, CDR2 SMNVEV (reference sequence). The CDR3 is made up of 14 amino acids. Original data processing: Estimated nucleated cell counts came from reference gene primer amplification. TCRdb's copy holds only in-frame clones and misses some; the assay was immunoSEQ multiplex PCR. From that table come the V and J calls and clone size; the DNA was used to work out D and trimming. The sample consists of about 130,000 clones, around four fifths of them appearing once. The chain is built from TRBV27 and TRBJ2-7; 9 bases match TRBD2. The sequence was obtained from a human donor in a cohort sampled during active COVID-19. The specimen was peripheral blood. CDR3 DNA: TGTGCCAGCAGAAGGGGCGGGGGGGCCTACGAGCAGTACTTC. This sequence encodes CASRRGGGAYEQYF.